The next 30 T cell receptor beta chains were all read from a single sample in a study of shared clonotypes between healthy human individuals. Only CD45RO-negative cells positively selected for CCR7 counted as naive CD8 cells, so terminally differentiated effector memory CD45RA+ cells were excluded. Only in-frame clones appear in the TCRdb table, and some are missing; sequencing was by immunoSEQ multiplex PCR. The sample contains hundreds of thousands of clones, 95% of which appear only once. Sequenced material: naive CD8+ T cells sorted from blood. Receptors were obtained from a woman in her 30s in good health.

The V gene is TRBV27, the J gene TRBJ2-1; tentative D call: TRBD2 (6 bases). The CDR3 consists of 14 residues. Germline lookup yields CDR1 MNHEY and CDR2 SMNVEV (reference sequence). V lost 3 bases to trimming and J lost 3 bases, with 9 bases between them. This chain's CDR3 is CASSLEGNYNEQFF. Written as DNA, the CDR3 is TGTGCCAGCAGTTTGGAGGGTAACTACAATGAGCAGTTCTTC.

The chain links TRBV28 to TRBJ2-7; TRBD2 matches 8 bases. V dropped 6 bases and J dropped 1; count of bases not matched to a gene: 8. Germline lookup yields CDR1 MDHEN and CDR2 SYDVKM. The CDR3 totals 15 residues. The CDR3 region has the DNA TGTGCCAGCAGCTCCAGGGCTAGCGGGTCCTACGAGCAGTACTTC. It translates to CASSSRASGSYEQYF.

The chain employs TRBV15 and TRBJ1-6, with D unclear. The CDR3 contains 15 residues. Germline V gene lookup returns CDR1 LNHNV and CDR2 YYDKDF (reference sequence). Trimming removed 2 bases at V and 8 bases at J, with 13 bases between. The CDR3 sequence is CATSRRSVGDSPLHF. CDR3 coding DNA: TGTGCCACCAGCAGACGGTCGGTTGGGGATTCACCCCTCCACTTT.

This clone was seen more than once but under ten times. The chain links TRBV5-1 to TRBJ2-7; D gene ambiguous. Germline assignment: CDR1 SGHRS and CDR2 YFSETQ. This CDR3 contains 12 residues. V lost 3 bases and J lost 5, with 9 bases in between. The CDR3 here is CASSSNSNEQYF. Here the CDR3 DNA reads TGCGCCAGCAGCTCCAACTCGAACGAGCAGTACTTC.

J is TRBJ2-3 and V is TRBV27; weak D call: TRBD1 (5 bases). Germline CDR1 MNHEY, CDR2 SMNVEV (reference sequence). CDR3 length equals 16 residues. The ends were cut back, 1 base at V and 2 bases at J, with 13 bases in the middle. DNA of the CDR3: TGTGCCAGCAGTTTATGGTGGGGCAGGGACACAGATACGCAGTATTTT. This sequence encodes CASSLWWGRDTDTQYF.

The rearrangement joins TRBV19 to TRBJ2-7, with a possible D match to TRBD1 (6 bases). V lost 8 bases and J 4 bases, leaving 18 bases between the germline ends. The length of the CDR3 is 14 residues. Germline lookup yields CDR1 LNHDA and CDR2 SQIVND (reference sequence). DNA of the CDR3: TGTGCCAGTGCCGCCGGGACACGAGCTTACGAGCAGTACTTC. Amino acids: CASAAGTRAYEQYF.

The V call is TRBV27, the J call TRBJ1-1; D gene uncertain. V lost 6 bases and J 0 bases, leaving 14 bases between the germline ends. Germline V gene sequence: CDR1 MNHEY, CDR2 SMNVEV (reference sequence). The CDR3 runs 15 residues. The CDR3 protein is CASSSRGIMNTEAFF. The CDR3 region has the DNA TGTGCCAGCAGCTCCCGAGGGATTATGAACACTGAAGCTTTCTTT.

This clone showed up just once. V is TRBV28 and J is TRBJ1-6; D uncertain. This CDR3 is built from 19 residues. V was clipped by 3 bases and J by 0 bases, with 18 bases between them. Per the germline V gene, CDR1 is MDHEN and CDR2 is SYDVKM. For the CDR3, the DNA is TGTGCCAGCAGTTTCTCCCCTGTGACCGCAAGCTCCTATAATTCACCCCTCCACTTT. It specifies CASSFSPVTASSYNSPLHF. Filled out from reference TRBV28 and TRBJ1-6, the complete variable domain reads DVKVTQSSRYLVKRTGEKVFLECVQDMDHENMFWYRQDPGLGLRLIYFSYDVKMKEKGDIPEGYSVSREKKERFSLILESASTNQTSMYLCASSFSPVTASSYNSPLHFGNGTRLTVT.

This chain uses TRBV9 with TRBJ2-7, with D tentatively TRBD1 (6 bases). Germline V gives CDR1 SGDLS, CDR2 YYNGEE. Trimming left V 3 bases short and J 2 bases short, with 12 bases between. The CDR3 spans 14 residues. DNA of the CDR3: TGTGCCAGCAGCGCAGGGGATTCCCCCTACGAGCAGTACTTC. Protein product: CASSAGDSPYEQYF.

Only a few counts were recorded for this clone. Other nucleotide sequences from this sample produce the same CDR3. The J gene is TRBJ2-7, the V gene TRBV27; TRBD1 or TRBD2 may be the D gene (5 bases each). The germline gives CDR1 MNHEY, CDR2 SMNVEV (reference sequence). The CDR3 loop spans 13 amino acids. V was pared by 3 bases and J by 3 bases, with 9 bases between. The CDR3 DNA reads as TGTGCCAGCAGTTTCGGGACGGGCTACGAGCAGTACTTC. Its translation is CASSFGTGYEQYF.

About this clone: Compared with germline, one end of the junction differs, possibly owing to a read error. This chain uses TRBV2 with TRBJ1-3; no reliable D call. This CDR3 has 16 amino acids. Germline assignment: CDR1 SNHLY and CDR2 FYNNEI. CDR3 sequence: CASSEDTAGYGNTIYF. The CDR3 DNA reads as TGTGCCAGCAGCGAAGACACAGCGGGCTATGGAAACACCATATATTTT.

This chain links TRBV12-1 with TRBJ2-7; whether TRBD2, the table's D call, matches the DNA was not checked. TRBV12-1 counts as a pseudogene. The CDR3 has 18 residues. The CDR3 reads CASSFAHCTGLAGGEQYF. The CDR3, as DNA: TGTGCCAGCAGCTTTGCGCATTGTACGGGACTAGCGGGAGGCGAGCAGTACTTC.

The chain uses TRBV11-1 and TRBJ2-7; either TRBD1 or TRBD2 may fit D (5 bases each). Per germline, CDR1 SGHAT and CDR2 FQDESV (reference sequence). The CDR3 runs 13 residues. Deletions cut 2 bases from V and 5 bases from J, with 10 bases between. The CDR3 nucleotides read TGTGCCAGCAGCTTACGCAGGGACGACGAGCAGTACTTC. Translated, it gives CASSLRRDDEQYF.

In regard to this clone: A much larger clone is a single base away; this may be a read error. Other DNA sequences of this sample code for an identical CDR3. CDR3 in DNA: TGTGCCAGCAGCTCCAACTACGAGCAGTACTTC. Its translation: CASSSNYEQYF. The chain links TRBV5-4 to TRBJ2-7; D unresolved. Looked up from germline, CDR1 is SGHNT and CDR2 is YYREEE (reference sequence). This CDR3 contains 11 residues. The V gene lost 3 bases and the J gene lost 3 bases, with 4 bases spanning the gap.

The rearrangement uses TRBV9 and TRBJ1-2; TRBD1 agrees at 8 bases. CDR1 SGDLS and CDR2 YYNGEE come from the germline V gene. There are 15 residues in the CDR3. V dropped 3 bases and J dropped 4; count of bases not matched to a gene: 8. The CDR3 sequence is CASSGPRGLGYGYTF. The CDR3 bases are TGTGCCAGCAGCGGACCCAGGGGGCTGGGCTATGGCTACACCTTC.

Here the CDR3 reads CASSEAGEGRTEAFF. The CDR3 region has the DNA TGCGCCAGCAGTGAGGCGGGGGAGGGAAGGACTGAAGCTTTCTTT. The chain couples TRBV10-1 to TRBJ1-1, with TRBD1 as a possible D gene (5 bases). The CDR3 consists of 15 residues. CDR1 is WNHNN, CDR2 SYGVQD, per germline (reference sequence). V was cut by 2 bases and J by 5 bases, with 15 bases left in between.

The chain combines TRBV10-2 with TRBJ2-1, with 7 positions matching TRBD1. CDR3 length: 14 amino acids. Germline V gives CDR1 WSHSY, CDR2 SAAADI. V was clipped by 3 bases and J by 4 bases; unmatched bases: 3. The CDR3 nucleotides read TGCGCCAGCAGTGACTGGGACAGTTACAATGAGCAGTTCTTC. This gives the protein CASSDWDSYNEQFF.

This chain joins TRBV30 and TRBJ1-1, with D hard to call. Germline V CDR1 and CDR2: GTSNPN, SVGIG (reference sequence). The V end lost 0 bases, the J end lost 5 bases, and 7 bases lay between the germline ends. The CDR3 extends over 12 amino acids. DNA for the CDR3: TGTGCCTGGAGTGTTGAGGTAACTGAAGCTTTCTTT. This sequence encodes CAWSVEVTEAFF.

The chain links TRBV7-6 to TRBJ1-3; TRBD1 matches 7 bases. CDR1 is SGHVS and CDR2 is FNYEAQ in the germline V gene. The CDR3 is 16 residues long. After removal of 5 bases from V and 0 bases from J, the junction contained 7 bases not matched to a gene. Written as DNA, the CDR3 is TGTGCCAGCAGCCCTAGACAGGGCCTCTCTGGAAACACCATATATTTT. It codes for CASSPRQGLSGNTIYF. The whole variable domain, remainder taken from reference TRBV7-6 and TRBJ1-3, is GAGVSQSPRYKVTKRGQDVALRCDPISGHVSLYWYRQALGQGPEFLTYFNYEAQQDKSGLPNDRFSAERPEGSISTLTIQRTEQRDSAMYRCASSPRQGLSGNTIYFGEGSWLTVV.

The rearrangement uses TRBV7-9 and TRBJ1-3, with D tentatively TRBD1 (5 bases). V lost 5 bases and J lost 1, with 15 bases in between. Germline assignment: CDR1 SEHNR and CDR2 FQNEAQ (reference sequence). This CDR3 contains 16 residues. The CDR3 DNA follows: TGTGCCAGCAGCAGGTCGGGGGACGGATCTGGAAACACCATATATTTT. Its translation: CASSRSGDGSGNTIYF.

In nucleotides, the CDR3 is TGTGCCAGCATCGGGACTAGCGGGAGGGCGTCCTACAATGAGCAGTTCTTC. The encoded protein is CASIGTSGRASYNEQFF. The chain carries TRBV2 and TRBJ2-1; 16 bases match TRBD2. The ends lost 7 bases at V and 1 base at J; junction bases unmatched: 4. This CDR3 has 17 amino acids. Germline CDR1 reads SNHLY; CDR2 reads FYNNEI.

V and J are TRBV7-6 and TRBJ1-1; D is unresolved. With 5 bases removed from V and 8 bases from J, the gap between germline ends came to 15 bases. This CDR3 contains 13 residues. CDR1 and CDR2 from the germline V gene are SGHVS and FNYEAQ. In DNA form, the CDR3 reads TGTGCCAGCAGCCGTCTTAAGGGCGCCGAAGCTTTCTTT. Translating it yields CASSRLKGAEAFF.

The rearrangement links TRBV7-6 to TRBJ2-7; the match to TRBD1 covers 9 bases. With 3 bases clipped from V and 4 bases from J, the junction kept 4 bases outside the gene matches. This CDR3 is 14 amino acids long. CDR1 is SGHVS and CDR2 is FNYEAQ in the germline V gene. CDR3 coding DNA: TGTGCCAGCAGCTTTGGGACAGGGCCTTACGAGCAGTACTTC. Residues: CASSFGTGPYEQYF.

The V and J genes are TRBV7-9 and TRBJ2-1, with D unresolved. The CDR3 extends over 10 amino acids. The germline V gene has CDR1 SEHNR and CDR2 FQNEAQ (reference sequence). V was trimmed by 3 bases and J by 8 bases, leaving 2 bases between them. CDR3 in amino acids: CASSLYEQFF. In DNA form, the CDR3 reads TGTGCCAGCAGCTTGTATGAGCAGTTCTTC.

Regarding this clone: The sample has other DNA sequences that encode this CDR3 too. This rearrangement joins TRBV6-5 to TRBJ1-1; no clear D gene. V lost 3 bases, J lost 0 bases, and 5 bases lay in between. Germline CDR1 reads MNHEY; CDR2 reads SVGAGI. This CDR3 comprises 13 residues. The CDR3: CASSYQVNTEAFF. DNA for the CDR3: TGTGCCAGCAGTTATCAGGTGAACACTGAAGCTTTCTTT.

This chain connects TRBV11-2 to TRBJ2-2; a weak D match, TRBD2 (6 bases). The germline V and J ends were trimmed by 8 bases and 5 bases, with 27 bases remaining between them. Germline assignment: CDR1 SGHAT and CDR2 FQNNGV. The CDR3 consists of 18 residues. CDR3 sequence reads: CASQNPRGRGIDTGELFF. In nucleotides, the CDR3 is TGTGCCAGCCAAAACCCCCGGGGACGGGGGATCGATACCGGGGAGCTGTTTTTT.

This clone has only a few counts. The V call is TRBV4-1, the J call TRBJ1-1, with unresolved D. Germline V gives CDR1 MGHRA, CDR2 YSYEKL. V was clipped by 0 bases and J by 6 bases, with 8 bases between them. This CDR3 is built from 13 residues. The CDR3 reads CASSQDSHSEAFF. DNA for the CDR3: TGCGCCAGCAGCCAAGATTCGCACTCTGAAGCTTTCTTT.

This chain joins TRBV28 and TRBJ1-5; D not resolved. V gave up 2 bases and J gave up 8 bases, with 10 bases separating them. CDR1 and CDR2 from the germline V gene are MDHEN and SYDVKM. The CDR3 spans 13 residues. The CDR3 nucleotides are TGTGCCAGCAGTTTAGGGGAAGGGAAGCCCCAGCATTTT. This gives the protein CASSLGEGKPQHF.

The chain employs TRBV19 and TRBJ2-1; no firm D call. V lost 0 bases to trimming and J lost 0 bases, with 9 bases between them. Germline V gives CDR1 LNHDA, CDR2 SQIVND (reference sequence). The CDR3 runs to 16 residues. CDR3 amino acids: CASSIDRWSSYNEQFF. CDR3 DNA: TGTGCCAGTAGTATAGATCGGTGGAGCTCCTACAATGAGCAGTTCTTC.

The rearrangement joins TRBV28 to TRBJ2-3; 9 bases are a match to TRBD2. The CDR3 extends over 17 amino acids. V was clipped by 2 bases and J by 2 bases; unmatched bases: 8. Germline V gene lookup returns CDR1 MDHEN and CDR2 SYDVKM. In DNA, the CDR3 is TGTGCCAGCAGTTTAGGGGCTAGCGGGGATCTCACAGATACGCAGTATTTT. It codes for CASSLGASGDLTDTQYF.